This TCR beta chain was recovered during a study of technical replicates of blood from several donors. The CDR3 runs 16 residues. Per the germline V gene, CDR1 is SGHDT and CDR2 is YYEEEE. The V segment lost 3 bases and the J segment 5 bases; nucleotides outside the gene matches: 11. Data came from immunoSEQ multiplex PCR; TCRdb stores just in-frame clones and leaves some out. The sample has about 16,000 clones, roughly 84% seen once. The sequence came from a human donor in good health. The V gene is TRBV5-6, the J gene TRBJ1-1; 9 positions agree with TRBD1. What was sequenced was PBMCs. The CDR3 loop reads CASSWAAQGARTEAFF. Here the CDR3 DNA reads TGTGCCAGCAGCTGGGCGGCACAGGGGGCGCGGACTGAAGCTTTCTTT.